This T cell receptor beta chain was sequenced during a study of T cells in tuberculosis. Study conclusions and caveats: Selection depended on which cryopreserved specimens were available. The TCR-beta difference was not significant; alpha differences partly reflected length.

Regarding this clone: Antigen specificity is unknown.

Produced via immunoSEQ multiplex PCR; TCRdb's table is partial and in-frame only. Among about 49,000 clones listed, over 90% were seen once. In germline, CDR1 is LNHDA, CDR2 SQIVND (reference sequence). The CDR3 totals 15 residues. After removal of 5 bases from V and 2 bases from J, the junction contained 1 base not matched to a gene. Time point in this sample: new active TB diagnosis, blood taken before or within 7 days of starting treatment. This TCR came from an adult with tuberculosis. Specimen: PBMCs, collected at tuberculosis diagnosis. The chain recombines TRBV19 with TRBJ2-3; 13 nucleotides line up with TRBD2. The CDR3 region has the DNA TGTGCCAGTAGTGGACTAGCGGGAGCCACAGATACGCAGTATTTT. It encodes CASSGLAGATDTQYF.